The 2 T cell receptor beta chains listed next were all sequenced from one sample in a study of tumor-infiltrating lymphocytes in glioblastoma multiforme. TCRB libraries came from RNA via three nested multiplex PCR rounds. TCRdb analysed the multiplex PCR reads with MiXCR anew, one entry per CDR3 protein. The profile shows more than 10,000 distinct CDR3 sequences, around 71% of them singletons. The material sequenced was brain tumor tissue. These receptors all stem from a male donor with glioblastoma.

The J gene is TRBJ2-1, the V gene TRBV11-3; the D is unclear. This CDR3 contains 12 residues. Per the germline V gene, CDR1 is SGHNT and CDR2 is YENEEA. Trimming left V 5 bases short and J 9 bases short, with 11 bases between. CDR3 sequence: CASSRDMGEQFF. The CDR3 DNA follows: TGTGCCAGCAGCCGAGATATGGGTGAGCAGTTCTTC.

This clonotype is labeled as medium-sized (0.01 to 0.1%). The genes are TRBV29-1 and TRBJ1-1, with D perhaps TRBD1 (5 bases). The germline gives CDR1 SQVTM, CDR2 ANQGSEA. The CDR3 consists of 14 residues. Trimming stripped 3 bases from V and 10 bases from J, with 21 bases between. Here the CDR3 DNA reads TGCAGCGTTGACGGTCAACAGGCAGGGAAGGGAGCTTTCTTT. Translation: CSVDGQQAGKGAFF.